A single T cell receptor (beta chain) is shown here with its context. In the authors' methods: Amplification with reference gene primers provided the estimates of nucleated cell counts. Assay used: immunoSEQ multiplex PCR; TCRdb lists only in-frame clones, some missing. V and J calls and clone size are those listed in that table; D and trimming were worked out from the DNA. The sample carries about 45,000 clones, approximately 80% recorded once. This specimen comes from a study of blood T cell repertoires in COVID-19. Study summary: COVID-19 samples collected from the United States, Italy and Spain covered acute and convalescent phases.

Germline values: CDR1 MNHEY, CDR2 SMNVEV (reference sequence). This CDR3 comprises 14 residues. Deletions cut 0 bases from V and 7 bases from J, with 13 bases between. This receptor was obtained from a man aged 50 to 60 with active COVID-19. The gene calls are TRBV27 and TRBJ2-7; perhaps TRBD2 as D (6 bases). Source material: peripheral blood. CDR3 nucleotide sequence: TGTGCCAGCAGTTTATCGTCCAGGGCGGGGGAGCAGTACTTC. This encodes CASSLSSRAGEQYF.